The 25 T cell receptor beta chains reported below all come from one sample, sequenced in a study of PD-1 blockade in classical Hodgkin lymphoma. Only in-frame clones appear in the TCRdb table, and some are missing; sequencing was by immunoSEQ multiplex PCR. Among tens of thousands of clones listed, about 72% were seen once. Every patient experienced relapse after autologous stem cell transplantation, and brentuximab vedotin exposure varied. This specimen was peripheral blood mononuclear cells (PBMCs), taken at baseline. These receptors were taken from a human donor with classical Hodgkin lymphoma.

The chain employs TRBV11-2 and TRBJ2-3; D is unclear. There are 17 residues in the CDR3. Germline V gives CDR1 SGHAT, CDR2 FQNNGV. Trimming took off 1 base at V and 0 bases at J, with 14 bases between the two ends. The CDR3 DNA reads TGTGCCAGCAGCTTAGGGGCCGGTATACTAAGCACAGATACGCAGTATTTT. It specifies CASSLGAGILSTDTQYF.

This clone was seen a handful of times. The DNA for the CDR3 is TGTGCCTGGAGTTCCACCGGGTCTGCAACTAATGAAAAACTGTTTTTT. Amino acids: CAWSSTGSATNEKLFF. This chain connects TRBV30 to TRBJ1-4, with D uncertain. Trimming cost V 2 bases and J 0 bases, with 13 bases left between them. Germline V gene lookup returns CDR1 GTSNPN and CDR2 SVGIG (reference sequence). This CDR3 comprises 16 residues.

The gene calls are TRBV29-1 and TRBJ2-5, with 7 positions matching TRBD2. The J call may be in error: the DNA end matches TRBJ2-7 better. From germline, CDR1 is SQVTM and CDR2 ANQGSEA. The CDR3 totals 16 residues. The CDR3 DNA follows: TGCAGCGTTGAAGATCCGGGAGGATCCGCGGGCTACGAGCAGTACTTC. Its protein product is CSVEDPGGSAGYEQYF.

The chain employs TRBV6-5 and TRBJ2-5, with unresolved D. The CDR3 runs to 11 residues. The V gene's germline CDR1 is MNHEY and CDR2 SVGAGI. Trimming removed 2 bases from V and 6 bases from J, with 4 bases in between. The CDR3 spells CASSYGQTQYF. CDR3 in DNA: TGTGCCAGCAGTTACGGGCAGACCCAGTACTTC.

The chain has TRBV5-1 and TRBJ1-1, with D maybe TRBD1 (6 bases). From germline, CDR1 is SGHRS and CDR2 YFSETQ. V dropped 5 bases and J dropped 10 bases, with 18 bases sitting between them. CDR3 length: 13 amino acids. The CDR3 DNA follows: TGCGCCAGCAGATGGGGGCAGGGCTTGGCAGCTTTCTTT. Protein: CASRWGQGLAAFF.

The chain carries TRBV7-2 and TRBJ1-2; 8 nucleotides match TRBD1. Germline V gives CDR1 SGHTA, CDR2 FQGNSA. V was clipped by 5 bases and J by 5 bases; unmatched bases: 10. This CDR3 region has 15 residues. CDR3 in DNA: TGTGCCAGCAGCAATGGACAGGGAGGGTGGTATGGCTACACCTTC. Translated: CASSNGQGGWYGYTF. Looking up the rest from reference TRBV7-2 and TRBJ1-2 gives the full variable domain: GAGVSQSPSNKVTEKGKDVELRCDPISGHTALYWYRQSLGQGLEFLIYFQGNSAPDKSGLPSDRFSAERTGGSVSTLTIQRTQQEDSAVYLCASSNGQGGWYGYTFGSGTRLTVV.

The rearrangement links TRBV4-3 to TRBJ2-2; D is unresolved. Germline CDR1 is LGHNA and CDR2 is YSLEER. Trimming removed 0 bases from V and 6 bases from J, with 14 bases in between. This CDR3 has 16 amino acids. CDR3 amino acids: CASSQDREVRSGELFF. The CDR3 bases are TGCGCCAGCAGCCAAGATAGAGAGGTTCGGTCCGGGGAGCTGTTTTTT.

The chain has TRBV7-9 and TRBJ2-5; D gene unclear. Trimming took off 2 bases at V and 5 bases at J, with 9 bases between the two ends. Germline CDR1 is SEHNR and CDR2 is FQNEAQ (reference sequence). The CDR3 is made up of 13 amino acids. The CDR3 bases are TGTGCCAGCAGCTTACCTGTGGGGGAGACCCAGTACTTC. Encoded protein: CASSLPVGETQYF.

The chain joins TRBV11-2 to TRBJ1-1, with D unresolved. The germline CDR1 and CDR2 sequences are SGHAT and FQNNGV. Trimming removed 3 bases at V and 10 bases at J, with 9 bases between. The CDR3 length is 11 residues. CDR3 in DNA: TGTGCCAGCAGCTTCGGTTCGAGAGCTTTCTTT. It is translated as CASSFGSRAFF.

J is TRBJ2-3 and V is TRBV9; D gene uncertain. Germline V lookup: CDR1 SGDLS, CDR2 YYNGEE. This CDR3 spans 11 amino acids. V lost 7 bases to trimming and J lost 4 bases, with 7 bases between them. CDR3 DNA: TGTGCCAGCGGAGAGGCAGATACGCAGTATTTT. As protein: CASGEADTQYF.

Judged by abundance, this clone is medium-sized. The CDR3 spells CASSSPGVWAGYTF. For the CDR3, the DNA is TGTGCCAGCAGCTCCCCGGGCGTGTGGGCTGGCTACACCTTC. V usage is TRBV11-2 and J usage is TRBJ1-2; D unresolved. Germline CDR1 SGHAT, CDR2 FQNNGV. The germline V and J ends were trimmed by 4 bases and 7 bases, with 16 bases remaining between them. This CDR3 comprises 14 residues.

The chain uses TRBV18 and TRBJ2-3, with D hard to call. The CDR3 extends over 15 amino acids. CDR1 and CDR2 from the germline V gene are KGHSH and LQKENI. With 1 base removed from V and 0 bases from J, the gap between germline ends came to 8 bases. The CDR3 DNA reads TGTGCCAGCTCACCACTAGCTACTAGCACAGATACGCAGTATTTT. This translates into CASSPLATSTDTQYF.

The V call is TRBV19, the J call TRBJ1-2; 9 nucleotides line up with TRBD1. Germline-derived CDR1 and CDR2 are LNHDA and SQIVND (reference sequence). The CDR3 is 15 residues long. V lost 0 bases, J lost 7 bases, and 6 bases stayed unmatched. In DNA form, the CDR3 reads TGTGCCAGTAGTATAGATCTATCGGACAGGGGTGGCTACACCTTC. Translated: CASSIDLSDRGGYTF.

The chain combines TRBV5-4 with TRBJ2-5; unclear D gene. In germline, CDR1 is SGHNT, CDR2 YYREEE (reference sequence). V was pared by 4 bases and J by 3 bases, with 7 bases between. The CDR3 runs to 12 residues. CDR3 nucleotides: TGTGCCAGCAGCCGGCCCAAAGAGACCCAGTACTTC. It specifies CASSRPKETQYF.

The chain couples TRBV5-1 to TRBJ1-2, with D hard to call. This CDR3 comprises 16 residues. The V gene's germline CDR1 is SGHRS and CDR2 YFSETQ. V shed 2 bases and J shed 8 bases, with 22 bases lying between them. The CDR3 here is CASSFSIVSDSRGYTF. CDR3 bases: TGCGCCAGCAGCTTTAGTATCGTGTCGGACTCCAGAGGCTACACCTTC. Complete variable domain (other parts from reference TRBV5-1 and TRBJ1-2): KAGVTQTPRYLIKTRGQQVTLSCSPISGHRSVSWYQQTPGQGLQFLFEYFSETQRNKGNFPGRFSGRQFSNSRSEMNVSTLELGDSALYLCASSFSIVSDSRGYTFGSGTRLTVV.

The V and J genes are TRBV7-9 and TRBJ2-7; D is perhaps TRBD1 or TRBD2 (5 bases each). Germline V gene lookup returns CDR1 SEHNR and CDR2 FQNEAQ (reference sequence). The CDR3 runs 13 residues. Trimming pared 5 bases from V and 2 bases from J, leaving 10 bases between. The CDR3 sequence: CASSPGRTYEQYF. CDR3 sequence (DNA): TGTGCCAGCAGCCCGGGACGGACCTACGAGCAGTACTTC.

This clone was counted between two and nine times. The chain joins TRBV7-2 to TRBJ1-2; D unclear. Trimming stripped 5 bases from V and 0 bases from J, with 13 bases between. Germline V gene data show CDR1 as SGHTA and CDR2 as FQGNSA. CDR3 length: 15 amino acids. CDR3 DNA sequence: TGTGCCAGCAGCATCACCACAATGACTAACTATGGCTACACCTTC. Its protein product is CASSITTMTNYGYTF.

The chain is built from TRBV9 and TRBJ1-5, with D maybe TRBD1 (5 bases). The germline V gene has CDR1 SGDLS and CDR2 YYNGEE. The CDR3 spans 16 residues. The germline V and J ends were trimmed by 4 bases and 4 bases, with 18 bases remaining between them. CDR3 bases: TGTGCCAGCAGCCCTCTTCTGTCCCAGGGAAATCAGCCCCAGCATTTT. The encoded protein is CASSPLLSQGNQPQHF.

This chain uses TRBV12-5 with TRBJ2-1; TRBD2 matches 8 bases. Germline assignment: CDR1 LGHNT and CDR2 FRNRAP. The CDR3 spans 15 residues. The ends lost 3 bases at V and 5 bases at J; junction bases unmatched: 6. The CDR3 nucleotides are TGTGCTAGTGGTTTACTTCAAGCGGGAGACAATGAGCAGTTCTTC. The encoded protein is CASGLLQAGDNEQFF.

The chain links TRBV5-1 to TRBJ1-2, with D perhaps matching TRBD1 (6 bases). Germline V gene data show CDR1 as SGHRS and CDR2 as YFSETQ. Trimming removed 0 bases from V and 2 bases from J, with 14 bases in between. The CDR3 length is 16 residues. The CDR3 DNA sequence: TGCGCCAGCAGCTTGGAGACAGGCGCCTTGAACTATGGCTACACCTTC. Residues: CASSLETGALNYGYTF.

V usage is TRBV7-3 and J usage is TRBJ2-1; TRBD2 aligns across 11 bases. The CDR3 consists of 16 residues. Trimming removed 6 bases from V and 0 bases from J; junction bases left unmatched: 4. Germline V lookup: CDR1 SGHTA, CDR2 FQGTGA. CDR3 sequence: CASSLSGRGSYNEQFF. The CDR3 DNA reads as TGTGCCAGCAGTCTTAGCGGGAGGGGCTCCTACAATGAGCAGTTCTTC. Drawing the rest from reference TRBV7-3 and TRBJ2-1, the complete variable domain is GAGVSQTPSNKVTEKGKYVELRCDPISGHTALYWYRQSLGQGPEFLIYFQGTGAADDSGLPNDRFFAVRPEGSVSTLKIQRTERGDSAVYLCASSLSGRGSYNEQFFGPGTRLTVL.

This chain links TRBV28 with TRBJ2-3; perhaps D is TRBD1 or TRBD2 (6 bases each). Trimming stripped 7 bases from V and 1 base from J, with 12 bases between. CDR3 length: 14 residues. Germline values: CDR1 MDHEN, CDR2 SYDVKM. The CDR3 DNA reads as TGTGCCAGCACGAAAAGGGGGGGCACAGATACGCAGTATTTT. This translates into CASTKRGGTDTQYF.

The V call is TRBV5-8, the J call TRBJ2-7; TRBD1 is a possible D gene (7 bases). This CDR3 has 16 residues. V gave up 2 bases and J gave up 2 bases, with 17 bases separating them. Germline-derived CDR1 and CDR2 are SGHTS and YDEGEE. CDR3 in DNA: TGTGCCAGCAGCTTTTCCAGGGGGGTCCGACCCTACGAGCAGTACTTC. Encoded protein: CASSFSRGVRPYEQYF.

The chain employs TRBV7-8 and TRBJ2-3; 10 bases agree with TRBD2. The germline V gene has CDR1 SGHVS and CDR2 FQNEAQ. Losses at the gene ends were 5 bases for V and 0 bases for J; bases not matched to a gene: 5. CDR3 length: 16 residues. The DNA for the CDR3 is TGTGCCAGCAGCCCACTAGCGGGATCCAGCACAGATACGCAGTATTTT. This gives the protein CASSPLAGSSTDTQYF.

The chain carries TRBV4-3 and TRBJ1-2, with D hard to call. V lost 0 bases and J 10 bases, leaving 9 bases between the germline ends. CDR3 length: 12 amino acids. CDR1 is LGHNA, CDR2 YSLEER, per germline. The CDR3 loop reads CASSQDRVDYTF. The DNA for the CDR3 is TGCGCCAGCAGCCAAGATCGGGTAGACTACACCTTC.